This is a list of T cell receptor beta chains from one sample in a study of CD8 T cells in Susac syndrome. Each CDR3 protein is one row after TCRdb ran MiXCR on the immunoSEQ multiplex PCR reads. The sample holds about 200,000 distinct CDR3 sequences, around 95% seen once. The sequenced sample was CD4+ T cells from PBMCs. The receptor source for this set is a human donor with multiple sclerosis. Both conserved end residues are part of each CDR3. D genes are given only for firm matches. Rows may omit the clone size; those that give it use once, few, many or a size class.

cdr3_nt: TGTGCCAGCAGTTTGTTTCCTGCGGGGGGTCGGGAGACCCAGTACTTC
cdr3_aa: CASSLFPAGGRETQYF
v_call: TRBV28
j_call: TRBJ2-5
clone_size: .
d_call: TRBD2

cdr3_nt: TGCAGCGCATCGACAGGGGGCTACCAAGAGACCCAGTACTTC
cdr3_aa: CSASTGGYQETQYF
v_call: TRBV29-1
j_call: TRBJ2-5
clone_size: .
d_call: TRBD1

cdr3_nt: TGCAGTGCTAGAAAGGGTAATTCACCCCTCCACTTT
cdr3_aa: CSARKGNSPLHF
v_call: TRBV20-1
j_call: TRBJ1-6
clone_size: .
d_call: .

cdr3_nt: TGTGCCAGCAGCTTAGGGACTGGAAACACCATATATTTT
cdr3_aa: CASSLGTGNTIYF
v_call: TRBV7-2
j_call: TRBJ1-3
clone_size: .
d_call: .

cdr3_nt: TGTGCCAGCAGTTTCTGGACAGGGGGTATCAATGACCACTACAATGAGCAGTTCTTC
cdr3_aa: CASSFWTGGINDHYNEQFF
v_call: TRBV27
j_call: TRBJ2-1
clone_size: .
d_call: TRBD1

cdr3_nt: TGTGCCAGCAGCCGACTAGCGGGGGGGGGCACAGATACGCAGTATTTT
cdr3_aa: CASSRLAGGGTDTQYF
v_call: TRBV6-1
j_call: TRBJ2-3
clone_size: .
d_call: TRBD2

cdr3_nt: TGTGCCAGCAGCCCCCCCTTCAGGAGACCTGTCGTGAGGGCCATCCCCACGCAGTATTTT
cdr3_aa: CASSPPFRRPVVRAIPTQYF
v_call: TRBV3-1
j_call: TRBJ2-3
clone_size: .
d_call: .

cdr3_nt: TGCGCCAGCAGCTTGTCGGGGAGCCGAGGGGAGACCCAGTACTTC
cdr3_aa: CASSLSGSRGETQYF
v_call: TRBV5-1
j_call: TRBJ2-5
clone_size: .
d_call: .

cdr3_nt: TGTGCTAGTGGTTTGGTTGCAAAATCACCCCTCCACTTT
cdr3_aa: CASGLVAKSPLHF
v_call: TRBV12-5
j_call: TRBJ1-6
clone_size: .
d_call: .

cdr3_nt: TGCAGTGCTCAGCCGATAGAGTGGACGCAGTATTTT
cdr3_aa: CSAQPIEWTQYF
v_call: TRBV20-1
j_call: TRBJ2-3
clone_size: .
d_call: .

cdr3_nt: TGTGCCACTATGTTGAGTAGCCTTCGGGTAGATACGCAGTATTTT
cdr3_aa: CATMLSSLRVDTQYF
v_call: TRBV6-5
j_call: TRBJ2-3
clone_size: .
d_call: .

cdr3_nt: TGTGCCAGCAGCGTCACCCCGGGACCACAAGAGACCCAGTACTTC
cdr3_aa: CASSVTPGPQETQYF
v_call: TRBV9
j_call: TRBJ2-5
clone_size: .
d_call: .

cdr3_nt: TGTGCCAGCAGCTTGAACCAAAGGAACACAGATACGCAGTATTTT
cdr3_aa: CASSLNQRNTDTQYF
v_call: TRBV7-8
j_call: TRBJ2-3
clone_size: .
d_call: .

cdr3_nt: TGCAGCGTAGAGTCTCCGGGCCCAAACTACGAGCAGTACTTC
cdr3_aa: CSVESPGPNYEQYF
v_call: TRBV29-1
j_call: TRBJ2-7
clone_size: .
d_call: .

cdr3_nt: TGCAGTGCTAGAGTGTGGCAGGAAAGTGAAGCTTTCTTT
cdr3_aa: CSARVWQESEAFF
v_call: TRBV20-1
j_call: TRBJ1-1
clone_size: .
d_call: .

cdr3_nt: TGTGCCTGGAGTTCCCGGACAGGGAGTTTCACTGAAGCTTTCTTT
cdr3_aa: CAWSSRTGSFTEAFF
v_call: TRBV30
j_call: TRBJ1-1
clone_size: .
d_call: TRBD1

cdr3_nt: TGTGCCAGCAGCCCCGGGAGAACAACGAGCACTGAAGCTTTCTTT
cdr3_aa: CASSPGRTTSTEAFF
v_call: TRBV7-9
j_call: TRBJ1-1
clone_size: .
d_call: .

cdr3_nt: TGTGCCAGCTGGAGGACCCGCGGGGAGACCCAGTACTTC
cdr3_aa: CASWRTRGETQYF
v_call: TRBV2
j_call: TRBJ2-5
clone_size: .
d_call: .

cdr3_nt: TGCAGCGTTCGGGAATTGGGGCGCTATGGCTACACCTTC
cdr3_aa: CSVRELGRYGYTF
v_call: TRBV29-1
j_call: TRBJ1-2
clone_size: .
d_call: .

cdr3_nt: TGCAGCGTTGGGGTGCGACAGGGAGGCGAGCAGTACTTC
cdr3_aa: CSVGVRQGGEQYF
v_call: TRBV29-1
j_call: TRBJ2-7
clone_size: .
d_call: .

cdr3_nt: TGTGCCTGGAGTGGTGGTGGGGTAGGCGAAAAACTGTTTTTT
cdr3_aa: CAWSGGGVGEKLFF
v_call: TRBV30
j_call: TRBJ1-4
clone_size: .
d_call: .

cdr3_nt: TGCAGTGCTGCAGACAGGGGAGGGGAGACCCAGTACTTC
cdr3_aa: CSAADRGGETQYF
v_call: TRBV20-1
j_call: TRBJ2-5
clone_size: once
d_call: .

cdr3_nt: TGTGCCAGCAGCCAAGGAGGCAGCGGTAACACTGAAGCTTTCTTT
cdr3_aa: CASSQGGSGNTEAFF
v_call: TRBV4-2
j_call: TRBJ1-1
clone_size: .
d_call: .

cdr3_nt: TGTGCCAGCAGCACCGGACAGGGGGATAGCAATCAGCCCCAGCATTTT
cdr3_aa: CASSTGQGDSNQPQHF
v_call: TRBV7-9
j_call: TRBJ1-5
clone_size: .
d_call: TRBD1

cdr3_nt: TGTGCCAGCAGGAGCGCCGGGGGCCGCACAGATACGCAGTATTTT
cdr3_aa: CASRSAGGRTDTQYF
v_call: TRBV7-2
j_call: TRBJ2-3
clone_size: .
d_call: .

cdr3_nt: TGTGCCAGCAAGTCGGAGGCGCAGTACTTC
cdr3_aa: CASKSEAQYF
v_call: TRBV2
j_call: TRBJ2-7
clone_size: .
d_call: .